This entry concerns a single T cell receptor beta chain. The data are from a study of T-cell memory formation after mild COVID-19. From the 5' RACE reads, TCRdb called clonotypes with MiXCR, one entry per CDR3 protein. The repertoire holds 550,000 to 700,000 distinct CDR3 sequences, with about 18% as singletons. Sequencing input: PBMCs or a T cell subset sorted from them (not recorded which). The TCR comes from an adult woman who had mild COVID-19 (a few samples of this study predate the infection). Cell type and time point are not known.

The CDR3 region has the DNA TGCAGTGCTAGAGATGTGGAGACACGCTACAATGAGCAGTTCTTC. As protein: CSARDVETRYNEQFF. J is TRBJ2-1 and V is TRBV20-1; D not certain. This CDR3 spans 15 amino acids. V dropped 0 bases and J dropped 3 bases, with 12 bases sitting between them. From germline, CDR1 is DFQATT and CDR2 SNEGSKA (reference sequence).